Each of the 19 T cell receptor beta chains below was sequenced from the same sample in a study of cytomegalovirus exposure and HLA in healthy donors. This PCR relied on a set of 60 Vbeta primers and 13 Jbeta primers. TCRdb's table, derived via immunoSEQ multiplex PCR, lists solely in-frame clones and lacks some. The sample contains 100,000 or so clones, more than 80% of which appear only once. The material sequenced was PBMCs. These receptors all come from a man aged 30-40 years in good health and CMV-seronegative.

This chain joins TRBV7-9 and TRBJ2-2, with 8 bases lining up with TRBD1. This CDR3 is built from 19 residues. In germline, CDR1 is SEHNR, CDR2 FQNEAQ (reference sequence). V shed 2 bases, J shed 5 bases, and the junction held 16 bases outside the gene matches. The CDR3 DNA is TGTGCCAGCAGCTTATTTGTTGGTGGACAGGGTATGGCAACCGGGGAGCTGTTTTTT. The encoded protein is CASSLFVGGQGMATGELFF. The entire variable domain, with the rest obtained from reference TRBV7-9 and TRBJ2-2, is as follows: DTGVSQNPRHKITKRGQNVTFRCDPISEHNRLYWYRQTLGQGPEFLTYFQNEAQLEKSRLLSDRFSAERPKGSFSTLEIQRTEQGDSAMYLCASSLFVGGQGMATGELFFGEGSRLTVL.

The chain combines TRBV5-1 with TRBJ2-7; TRBD1 agrees at 10 bases. The V and J ends lost 4 bases and 5 bases, in that order; junction bases with no gene match: 9. The CDR3 length is 15 residues. Germline-derived CDR1 and CDR2 are SGHRS and YFSETQ. The CDR3: CASSMRQGAEDEQYF. The CDR3 DNA reads TGCGCCAGCAGCATGAGACAGGGGGCTGAGGACGAGCAGTACTTC.

The V call is TRBV30, the J call TRBJ2-1; D unclear. V was shortened by 2 bases and J by 8 bases, with 4 bases between the two germline ends. The CDR3 has 10 residues. Germline CDR1 reads GTSNPN; CDR2 reads SVGIG (reference sequence). CDR3 region: CAWSLYEQFF. In DNA form, the CDR3 reads TGTGCCTGGAGTCTTTATGAGCAGTTCTTC.

This clone was counted between two and nine times. The V gene is TRBV10-3, the J gene TRBJ2-7, with a weak D call TRBD1 (6 bases). CDR1 ENHRY and CDR2 SYGVKD come from the germline V gene. This CDR3 spans 15 amino acids. Trimming took 3 bases from V and 2 from J, leaving 14 bases between them. CDR3 residues: CAISDLTDSTYEQYF. In nucleotides, the CDR3 is TGTGCCATCAGTGACCTGACGGACAGCACCTACGAGCAGTACTTC.

The CDR3 region is CAISESPLAGAGAKNIQYF. The CDR3 bases are TGTGCCATCAGTGAGTCGCCACTAGCCGGGGCAGGAGCCAAAAACATTCAGTACTTC. The chain joins TRBV10-3 to TRBJ2-4; possible D gene TRBD2, 6 bases. V shed 0 bases and J shed 0 bases, with 18 bases lying between them. Germline-derived CDR1 and CDR2 are ENHRY and SYGVKD. This CDR3 comprises 19 residues.

The chain carries TRBV7-6 and TRBJ2-3; D unclear. The V end was cut by 1 base, the J end by 5 bases, with 7 bases between. The V gene's germline CDR1 is SGHVS and CDR2 FNYEAQ. The CDR3 has 13 residues. CDR3 sequence: CASSLEPIDTQYF. The CDR3 nucleotides are TGTGCCAGCAGCTTAGAACCTATAGATACGCAGTATTTT.

The chain joins TRBV15 to TRBJ1-3; 9 positions agree with TRBD1. CDR3 length equals 17 residues. The germline V gene encodes CDR1 LNHNV and CDR2 YYDKDF (reference sequence). The V segment lost 5 bases and the J segment 0 bases; nucleotides outside the gene matches: 8. The chain's CDR3 is CATSGTGTGSSGNTIYF. In DNA, the CDR3 is TGTGCCACCAGCGGGACCGGGACAGGGAGCTCTGGAAACACCATATATTTT.

The chain uses TRBV10-3 and TRBJ1-4, with D possibly matching TRBD1 (5 bases). The CDR3 length is 15 residues. Trimming shortened V by 3 bases and J by 7 bases, and 15 bases separated the two germline ends. Per the germline V gene, CDR1 is ENHRY and CDR2 is SYGVKD. CDR3 loop: CAISDSGGESEKLFF. The DNA of the CDR3 is TGTGCCATCAGTGACTCAGGAGGGGAAAGTGAAAAACTGTTTTTT.

V usage is TRBV10-3 and J usage is TRBJ2-3, with TRBD2 matching 14 bases. The trim removed 11 bases at V and 4 bases at J, leaving 8 bases unmatched. The CDR3 sequence is 15 residues long. The germline V gene encodes CDR1 ENHRY and CDR2 SYGVKD. This CDR3 reads CAVGTSGGGPDTQYF. DNA for the CDR3: TGTGCCGTAGGGACTAGCGGGGGAGGGCCAGATACGCAGTATTTT.

CDR3 in DNA: TGTGCCAGCAGCCCTCGTCTTACTAGCGGGAGAGGTGAGCAGTTCTTC. Residues: CASSPRLTSGRGEQFF. The genes are TRBV7-8 and TRBJ2-1; TRBD2 aligns across 11 bases. This CDR3 has 16 amino acids. V lost 5 bases, J lost 9 bases, and 12 bases stayed unmatched. Germline assignment: CDR1 SGHVS and CDR2 FQNEAQ.

The chain employs TRBV10-3 and TRBJ2-7; 9 bases match TRBD1. The CDR3 totals 16 residues. Germline V gene lookup returns CDR1 ENHRY and CDR2 SYGVKD. The ends lost 6 bases at V and 5 bases at J; junction bases unmatched: 14. DNA of the CDR3: TGTGCCATCAGCGGTATTCCGGGACAGGGTCGCGACGAGCAGTACTTC. It codes for CAISGIPGQGRDEQYF.

The genes are TRBV5-6 and TRBJ2-7; 8 bases line up with TRBD2. Germline V gives CDR1 SGHDT, CDR2 YYEEEE. V trimming: 7 bases; J trimming: 0 bases; junction bases outside the gene matches: 6. CDR3 length: 14 residues. The CDR3 is CASLRGGSSYEQYF. The CDR3, as DNA: TGTGCCAGCCTCCGGGGGGGTAGCTCCTACGAGCAGTACTTC.

The J gene is TRBJ2-1, the V gene TRBV5-1; TRBD1 might be the D (6 bases). Germline V lookup: CDR1 SGHRS, CDR2 YFSETQ. The CDR3 consists of 13 residues. Deletions cut 7 bases from V and 8 bases from J, with 16 bases between. The chain's CDR3 is CASAPGTTDEQFF. CDR3 bases: TGCGCCAGCGCGCCCGGGACAACGGATGAGCAGTTCTTC. The whole variable domain, filled in from reference TRBV5-1 and TRBJ2-1, reads KAGVTQTPRYLIKTRGQQVTLSCSPISGHRSVSWYQQTPGQGLQFLFEYFSETQRNKGNFPGRFSGRQFSNSRSEMNVSTLELGDSALYLCASAPGTTDEQFFGPGTRLTVL.

The chain employs TRBV13 and TRBJ1-6; weak D call: TRBD1 (5 bases). V lost 6 bases to trimming and J lost 9 bases, with 15 bases between them. The CDR3 contains 14 residues. Germline V lookup: CDR1 PRHDT, CDR2 FYEKMQ (reference sequence). DNA for the CDR3: TGTGCCAGCAGACTCGGGGGGGGGATTTCACCCCTCCACTTT. Its protein is CASRLGGGISPLHF.

The chain combines TRBV6-4 with TRBJ2-3; 10 nucleotides line up with TRBD1. The V and J ends lost 2 bases and 4 bases, in that order; junction bases with no gene match: 0. The germline V gene encodes CDR1 MRHNA and CDR2 SNTAGT. The CDR3 runs 14 residues. CDR3 region: CASSDGQGADTQYF. For the CDR3, the DNA is TGTGCCAGCAGTGACGGACAGGGGGCAGATACGCAGTATTTT.

The J gene is TRBJ2-7, the V gene TRBV9; no definite D call. Germline lookup yields CDR1 SGDLS and CDR2 YYNGEE. V lost 3 bases and J 5 bases, leaving 9 bases between the germline ends. The CDR3 runs to 12 residues. The CDR3 sequence: CASSAGVNEQYF. CDR3 coding DNA: TGTGCCAGCAGCGCTGGAGTTAACGAGCAGTACTTC. Full variable domain (outside the CDR3, taken from reference TRBV9 and TRBJ2-7): DSGVTQTPKHLITATGQRVTLRCSPRSGDLSVYWYQQSLDQGLQFLIQYYNGEERAKGNILERFSAQQFPDLHSELNLSSLELGDSALYFCASSAGVNEQYFGPGTRLTVT.

This clone showed up just once. This sequence joins TRBV9 and TRBJ2-1; D not resolved. The CDR3 is made up of 15 amino acids. The germline CDR1 and CDR2 sequences are SGDLS and YYNGEE. Between the trimmed V and J ends, which lost 1 base and 3 bases, there was a span of 11 bases. The CDR3: CASSVPADNYNEQFF. The CDR3 DNA sequence: TGTGCCAGCAGCGTACCAGCTGACAACTACAATGAGCAGTTCTTC. The variable domain in full, completed from reference TRBV9 and TRBJ2-1, reads DSGVTQTPKHLITATGQRVTLRCSPRSGDLSVYWYQQSLDQGLQFLIQYYNGEERAKGNILERFSAQQFPDLHSELNLSSLELGDSALYFCASSVPADNYNEQFFGPGTRLTVL.

This clone was counted a few times. The rearrangement links TRBV30 to TRBJ1-1, with TRBD1 matching over 7 bases. CDR1 and CDR2 (germline): GTSNPN, SVGIG (reference sequence). With 8 bases clipped from V and 4 bases from J, the junction kept 7 bases outside the gene matches. CDR3 length: 12 residues. CDR3 loop: CARDRAGTEAFF. CDR3 DNA sequence: TGTGCCCGCGACAGGGCGGGCACTGAAGCTTTCTTT.

The chain carries TRBV7-2 and TRBJ2-7, with 8 bases fitting TRBD1. The CDR3 runs 13 residues. Trimming removed 5 bases from V and 6 bases from J; junction bases left unmatched: 6. Germline values: CDR1 SGHTA, CDR2 FQGNSA. The CDR3 DNA reads TGTGCCAGCAGCCAGTTAACAGGGGGCGAGCAGTACTTC. This encodes CASSQLTGGEQYF.